This TCR beta chain emerged from a study of PD-1 blockade in classical Hodgkin lymphoma. Overall study results and limits: As was reported, newly diagnosed patients showed lower baseline TCR diversity than healthy donors did.

The time point here: newly diagnosed, previously untreated cHL patient sample. Researchers pulled CD8+ T cells out of thawed PBMCs using magnetic negative selection. Untreated, newly diagnosed classical Hodgkin lymphoma PBMCs served for comparison. CDR3 size: 14 residues. A note on this clone: Its antigen is as yet unknown.

Using immunoSEQ multiplex PCR, the repertoire was profiled, and TCRdb retains in-frame clones only, with some absent. The sample consists of approximately 14,000 clones, 91% of them appearing once. The sequence came from a human donor with classical Hodgkin lymphoma. Input material: CD8+ T cells from blood. The V and J genes are TRBV21-1 and TRBJ2-7. TRBV21-1 is flagged as a pseudogene. CDR3 in DNA: TGTGCCAGCAGGAGTATAAGGGTTAGGTACGAGCAGTACTTC. It encodes CASRSIRVRYEQYF.